Listed below are T cell receptor beta chains from one sample, sequenced in a study of T cell changes during pregnancy in multiple sclerosis. The method was immunoSEQ multiplex PCR; TCRdb's version includes in-frame clones alone and lacks a portion of them. The data show roughly 40,000 clones, 88% seen once. The material sequenced was CD4+ T cells from peripheral blood mononuclear cells, taken before pregnancy. The origin of the receptors is a female donor with multiple sclerosis, enrolled in a pregnancy study. Each CDR3 is given with its conserved first and last residue. D genes are given only for firm matches. For some rows the clone size is stated as once, few or many, or as a class when expanded; others skip it.

j_call,clone_size,v_call,d_call,cdr3_nt,cdr3_aa
TRBJ2-7,NA,TRBV19,TRBD2,TGTGCCAGTAGTGCAGCGGGAGGTGGCTACGAGCAGTACTTC,CASSAAGGGYEQYF
TRBJ2-3,NA,TRBV9,NA,TGTGCCAGCAGCGTAGAAGCGGGCACAGATACGCAGTATTTT,CASSVEAGTDTQYF
TRBJ2-5,NA,TRBV30,TRBD2,TGTGCCTGGACCGGGACTAGCGGGAGATTACAAGAGACCCAGTACTTC,CAWTGTSGRLQETQYF
TRBJ1-4,NA,TRBV7-9,NA,TGTGCCAGCAGCTTACTTAGACAGGCAACTAATGAAAAACTGTTTTTT,CASSLLRQATNEKLFF
TRBJ1-5,NA,TRBV4-1,TRBD1,TGCGCCAGCAGCCACAACCGGGACAGGGGTTATAGCAATCAGCCCCAGCATTTT,CASSHNRDRGYSNQPQHF
TRBJ1-2,few,TRBV7-2,NA,TGTGCCAGCAGCTTAGGTCCGGACTATGGCTACACCTTC,CASSLGPDYGYTF
TRBJ2-7,NA,TRBV19,NA,TGTGCCAGTAGTATAGGTGGCAGGGGTTCCTACGAGCAGTACTTC,CASSIGGRGSYEQYF
TRBJ1-1,NA,TRBV28,NA,TGTGCCAGCAGTTTAGGGAGGGCTACTGAAGCTTTCTTT,CASSLGRATEAFF
TRBJ2-5,NA,TRBV5-1,TRBD1,TGCGCCAGCAGCACGCCCGTCGGGCACAGGGGCCCCCAAGAGACCCAGTACTTC,CASSTPVGHRGPQETQYF
TRBJ2-3,NA,TRBV1,NA,TGCACCAGCAGCCCAGGGGCGGATACGCAGTATTTT,CTSSPGADTQYF
TRBJ1-5,NA,TRBV2,NA,TGTGCCAGCAGTGCTCAGGGGTTGAGCAATCAGCCCCAGCATTTT,CASSAQGLSNQPQHF
TRBJ2-1,NA,TRBV4-1,NA,TGCGCCAGCAGCAGGGGGACGGGGGGACGTACGAATGAGCAGTTCTTC,CASSRGTGGRTNEQFF
TRBJ2-5,NA,TRBV7-2,NA,TGTGCCAGCAGCTCGACTAGTCTGCAGACCCAGTACTTC,CASSSTSLQTQYF
TRBJ1-5,NA,TRBV5-6,TRBD1,TGTGCCAGCAGCGGGGGACAGGGAAGCCTCAATCAGCCCCAGCATTTT,CASSGGQGSLNQPQHF
TRBJ2-3,NA,TRBV30,NA,TGTGCCTGGGGGGCTGGGGGAGGGGGAGATACGCAGTATTTT,CAWGAGGGGDTQYF
TRBJ2-7,NA,TRBV5-6,NA,TGTGCCAGCAGCTTGCTGTCTACGCCAGAGCAGTACTTC,CASSLLSTPEQYF
TRBJ1-1,NA,TRBV30,NA,TGTGCCTGGAGCCCGGTACCAAAGGCTTTCTTT,CAWSPVPKAFF
TRBJ2-7,NA,TRBV19,TRBD2,TGTGCCAGTAGTATAATGACTAGCGGGAGGAGCTCCTACGAGCAGTACTTC,CASSIMTSGRSSYEQYF
TRBJ1-1,NA,TRBV5-5,NA,TGTGCCAGCAGCCCCCGTTCCACTGAAGCTTTCTTT,CASSPRSTEAFF
TRBJ1-1,NA,TRBV29-1,NA,TGCAGCGTTAAGACAGAAGAGGCAACTGAAGCTTTCTTT,CSVKTEEATEAFF
TRBJ2-1,NA,TRBV6-1,TRBD2,TGTGCCAGCAGGGGGACTAGCGGGCATTACAATGAGCAGTTCTTC,CASRGTSGHYNEQFF
TRBJ1-1,NA,TRBV5-1,NA,TGCGCCAGCAAGACATCGAACACTGAAGCTTTCTTT,CASKTSNTEAFF
TRBJ2-7,medium-sized,TRBV28,TRBD2,TGTGCCACCTTTTCAGCGGGAGGGTACGAGCAGTACTTC,CATFSAGGYEQYF
TRBJ2-1,NA,TRBV6-4,NA,TGTGCCAGCAGTCGGAGACTAGACAATGAGCAGTTCTTC,CASSRRLDNEQFF
TRBJ2-3,once,TRBV27,TRBD1,TGTGCCAGCAGTTGGGACAGCCGCACAGATACGCAGTATTTT,CASSWDSRTDTQYF
TRBJ1-1,NA,TRBV6-6,NA,TGTGCCAGCAGGAGGGCCGAGGTCACTGAAGCTTTCTTT,CASRRAEVTEAFF
TRBJ2-7,NA,TRBV5-1,TRBD2,TGCGCCAGCAGCCGGCCCGGGGGGGACGAGCAGTACTTC,CASSRPGGDEQYF
TRBJ2-2,NA,TRBV5-1,NA,TGCGCCAGCAGCTCCGGTGGAGCGGCGAACACCGGGGAGCTGTTTTTT,CASSSGGAANTGELFF
TRBJ1-5,NA,TRBV7-2,NA,TGTGCCAGCAGCCCTAGATATAGCAATCAGCCCCAGCATTTT,CASSPRYSNQPQHF
TRBJ2-1,NA,TRBV11-2,NA,TGTGCCAGCAGCTGGCGGAGCAATGAGCAGTTCTTC,CASSWRSNEQFF
TRBJ2-1,NA,TRBV30,TRBD2,TGTGCCTGGAGTGTGGGGGGCTTAGCGGGAGGGAATGAGCAGTTCTTC,CAWSVGGLAGGNEQFF
TRBJ2-7,NA,TRBV19,TRBD1,TGTGCCAGTAGTGAGACCGGGACAGGGGGCGGTTACGAGCAGTACTTC,CASSETGTGGGYEQYF
TRBJ2-1,NA,TRBV5-1,TRBD2,TGCGCCAGCAGCTCCCTCAGGACTAGCGGGAGGAGTGGGAATGAGCAGTTCTTC,CASSSLRTSGRSGNEQFF
TRBJ2-1,NA,TRBV29-1,NA,TGCAGCGTTTCAGGGATATACAATGAGCAGTTCTTC,CSVSGIYNEQFF
TRBJ2-1,NA,TRBV4-3,TRBD2,TGCGCCAGCAGCCCTTCCCCAGGAGTGGCTAGCGGGAACAATGAGCAGTTCTTC,CASSPSPGVASGNNEQFF
TRBJ2-7,NA,TRBV18,NA,TGTGCCAGCTCACGTTACTCCTACGAGCAGTACTTC,CASSRYSYEQYF
TRBJ2-1,NA,TRBV7-9,TRBD2,TGTGCCAGCAGCTTAGGACTAGCGGGAGGCCTCTATGAGCAGTTCTTC,CASSLGLAGGLYEQFF
TRBJ1-1,NA,TRBV7-3,NA,TGTGCCAGCAGCCGTACAGGGAACACTGAAGCTTTCTTT,CASSRTGNTEAFF
TRBJ2-5,NA,TRBV28,TRBD2,TGTGCCAGCACCAAGCGGGAACAAGAGACCCAGTACTTC,CASTKREQETQYF
TRBJ2-7,NA,TRBV4-3,TRBD2,TGCGCCAGCAGCCAATCACTAGCGGGAGGACTCTACGAGCAGTACTTC,CASSQSLAGGLYEQYF
TRBJ1-4,NA,TRBV7-9,TRBD1,TGTGCCAGCCGACGGGACAGGGGCCGTTCCGACAATGAAAAACTGTTTTTT,CASRRDRGRSDNEKLFF
TRBJ2-6,NA,TRBV23-1,TRBD1,TGCGCCAGCAGGCACCGGGACAGAGGGTCTGGGGCCAACGTCCTGACTTTC,CASRHRDRGSGANVLTF
TRBJ2-7,NA,TRBV11-2,TRBD1,TGTGCCAGCAGCCCTCGGACAGGGAGCTACGAGCAGTACTTC,CASSPRTGSYEQYF
TRBJ1-1,NA,TRBV7-3,NA,TGTGCCAGCAGCTTAGGGGGGGAGAACACTGAAGCTTTCTTT,CASSLGGENTEAFF
TRBJ1-5,NA,TRBV28,NA,TGTGCCACCAGCGGGCAGCCCCAGCATTTT,CATSGQPQHF
TRBJ2-1,NA,TRBV5-8,NA,TGTGCCAGCAGCGCCTTTAGCTCCTACAATGAGCAGTTCTTC,CASSAFSSYNEQFF
TRBJ2-7,NA,TRBV6-5,TRBD2,TGTGCCAGCAGTTACTTTCTACTAGCGGGACCCGGCGAGCAGTACTTC,CASSYFLLAGPGEQYF
TRBJ1-2,few,TRBV7-9,NA,TGTGCCAGCAGCTTAGAGAGGTTGGGCTACACCTTC,CASSLERLGYTF
TRBJ1-1,NA,TRBV6-6,TRBD1,TGTGCCAGCAGTGTACAGGGGGGGAACACTGAAGCTTTCTTT,CASSVQGGNTEAFF